This TCR beta chain was captured by sequencing in a study of CD8 T cells in Susac syndrome. Study outcomes and limitations: CD8+ clonal expansion in Susac was maximal in TEMRA cells and in active patients.

TEMRA cells underwent FACS enrichment and CD8+ and CD4+ T cells underwent negative isolation. The CDR3 totals 12 residues. V was pared by 2 bases and J by 6 bases, with 6 bases between. CDR1 SGHDT and CDR2 YYEEEE come from the germline V gene. With random hexamers, roughly 0.5 to 1 ug RNA was reverse transcribed. TCRdb called the immunoSEQ multiplex PCR reads again in MiXCR, with one record for every CDR3 protein. The sample holds about 83,000 distinct CDR3 sequences, roughly 96% seen once. On this clonotype: What it binds is unknown.

The chain carries TRBV5-6 and TRBJ1-5, with unresolved D. Sequencing used CD8+ T cells from PBMCs. The TCR comes from a human donor with Susac syndrome. The CDR3: CASSFSSQPQHF. CDR3 nucleotide sequence: TGTGCCAGCAGCTTTTCGAGTCAGCCCCAGCATTTT.